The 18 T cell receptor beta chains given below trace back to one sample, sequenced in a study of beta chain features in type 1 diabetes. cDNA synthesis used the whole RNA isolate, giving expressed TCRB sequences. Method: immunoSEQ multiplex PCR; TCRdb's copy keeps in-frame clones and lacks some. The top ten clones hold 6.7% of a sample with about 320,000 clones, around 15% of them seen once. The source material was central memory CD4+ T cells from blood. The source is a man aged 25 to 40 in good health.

This CDR3 is CASSQELAVITDTQYF. CDR3 coding DNA: TGCGCCAGCAGCCAAGAACTAGCGGTTATCACAGATACGCAGTATTTT. The gene calls are TRBV4-1 and TRBJ2-3, with 8 bases aligning to TRBD2. Germline loops: CDR1 MGHRA, CDR2 YSYEKL. CDR3 length equals 16 residues. V was clipped by 0 bases and J by 2 bases; unmatched bases: 4.

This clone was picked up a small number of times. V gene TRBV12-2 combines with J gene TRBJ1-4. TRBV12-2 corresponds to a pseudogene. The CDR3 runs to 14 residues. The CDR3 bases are TGTGCAAGTCGCCTGGAGGGGGGGCGTGAAAAACTGTTTTTT. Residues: CASRLEGGREKLFF.

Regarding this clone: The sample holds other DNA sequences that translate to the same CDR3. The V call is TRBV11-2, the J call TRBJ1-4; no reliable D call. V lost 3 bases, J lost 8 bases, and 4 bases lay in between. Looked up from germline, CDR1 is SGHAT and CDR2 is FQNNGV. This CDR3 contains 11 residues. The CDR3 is CASSFREKLFF. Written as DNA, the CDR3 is TGTGCCAGCAGCTTTAGAGAAAAACTGTTTTTT.

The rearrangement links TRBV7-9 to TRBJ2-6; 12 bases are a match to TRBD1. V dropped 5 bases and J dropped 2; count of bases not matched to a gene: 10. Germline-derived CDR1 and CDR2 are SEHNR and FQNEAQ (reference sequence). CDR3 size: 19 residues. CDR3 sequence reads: CASSRDRGPQIAGANVLTF. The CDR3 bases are TGTGCCAGCAGCCGGGACAGGGGGCCGCAGATAGCTGGGGCCAACGTCCTGACTTTC.

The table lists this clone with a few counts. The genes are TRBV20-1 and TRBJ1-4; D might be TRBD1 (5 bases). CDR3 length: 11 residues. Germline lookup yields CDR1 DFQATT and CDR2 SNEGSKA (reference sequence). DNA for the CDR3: TGCAGCGGGGCGGGGCATGAAAAACTGTTTTTT. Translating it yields CSGAGHEKLFF.

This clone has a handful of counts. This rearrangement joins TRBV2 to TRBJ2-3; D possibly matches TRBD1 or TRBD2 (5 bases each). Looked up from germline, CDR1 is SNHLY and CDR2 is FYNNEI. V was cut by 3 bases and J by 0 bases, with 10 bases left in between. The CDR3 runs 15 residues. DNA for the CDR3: TGTGCCAGCAGTGATTCGGGGCTTAGCACAGATACGCAGTATTTT. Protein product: CASSDSGLSTDTQYF.

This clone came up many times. The DNA for the CDR3 is TGTGCCAGCAGCCCACATGAGGGGGAGCAGTTCTTC. It translates to CASSPHEGEQFF. This chain joins TRBV13 and TRBJ2-1; D possibly uses TRBD1 or TRBD2 (5 bases each). Germline CDR1 reads PRHDT; CDR2 reads FYEKMQ (reference sequence). V gave up 5 bases and J gave up 10 bases, with 12 bases separating them. This CDR3 has 12 amino acids.

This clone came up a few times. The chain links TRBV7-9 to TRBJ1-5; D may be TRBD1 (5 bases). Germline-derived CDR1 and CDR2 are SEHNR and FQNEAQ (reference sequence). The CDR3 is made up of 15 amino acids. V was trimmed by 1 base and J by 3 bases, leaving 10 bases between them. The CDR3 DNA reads TGTGCCAGCAGCTTAGAGGGAGGGGACAATCAGCCCCAGCATTTT. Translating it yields CASSLEGGDNQPQHF.

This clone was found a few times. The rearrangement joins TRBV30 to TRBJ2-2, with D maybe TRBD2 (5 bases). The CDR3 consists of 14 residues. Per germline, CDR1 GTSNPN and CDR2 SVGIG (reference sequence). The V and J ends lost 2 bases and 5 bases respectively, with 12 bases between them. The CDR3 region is CAWSLRWETGELFF. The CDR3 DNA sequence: TGTGCCTGGAGTTTGAGGTGGGAGACCGGGGAGCTGTTTTTT.

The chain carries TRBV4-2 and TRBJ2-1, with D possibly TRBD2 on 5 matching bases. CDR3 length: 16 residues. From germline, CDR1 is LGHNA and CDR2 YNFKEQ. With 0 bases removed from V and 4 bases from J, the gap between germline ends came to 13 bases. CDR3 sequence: CASSQDSTGKYNEQFF. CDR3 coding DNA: TGTGCCAGCAGCCAAGATTCGACGGGAAAATACAATGAGCAGTTCTTC.

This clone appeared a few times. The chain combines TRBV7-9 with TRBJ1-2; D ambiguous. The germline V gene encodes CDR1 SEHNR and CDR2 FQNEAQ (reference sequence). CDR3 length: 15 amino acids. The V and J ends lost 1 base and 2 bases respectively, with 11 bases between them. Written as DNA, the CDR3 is TGTGCCAGCAGCTTAGGTGGAGGAGAGAACTATGGCTACACCTTC. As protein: CASSLGGGENYGYTF.

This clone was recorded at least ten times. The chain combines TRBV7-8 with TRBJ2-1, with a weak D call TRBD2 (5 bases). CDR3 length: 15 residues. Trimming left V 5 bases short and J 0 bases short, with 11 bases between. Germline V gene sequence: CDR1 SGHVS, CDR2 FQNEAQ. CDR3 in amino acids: CASSGGEASYNEQFF. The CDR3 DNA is TGTGCCAGCAGCGGAGGTGAGGCCTCCTACAATGAGCAGTTCTTC.

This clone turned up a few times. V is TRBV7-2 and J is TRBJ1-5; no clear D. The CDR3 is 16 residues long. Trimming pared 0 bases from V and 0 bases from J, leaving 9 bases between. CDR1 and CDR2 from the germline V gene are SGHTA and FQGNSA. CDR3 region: CASSLATGRSNQPQHF. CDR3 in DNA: TGTGCCAGCAGCTTAGCGACCGGCCGTAGCAATCAGCCCCAGCATTTT.

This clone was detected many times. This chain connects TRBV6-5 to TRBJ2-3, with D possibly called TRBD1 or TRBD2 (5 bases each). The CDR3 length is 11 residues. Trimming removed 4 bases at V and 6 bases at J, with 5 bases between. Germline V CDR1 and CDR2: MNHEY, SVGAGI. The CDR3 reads CASSWGDTQYF. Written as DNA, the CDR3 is TGTGCCAGCAGTTGGGGGGATACGCAGTATTTT.

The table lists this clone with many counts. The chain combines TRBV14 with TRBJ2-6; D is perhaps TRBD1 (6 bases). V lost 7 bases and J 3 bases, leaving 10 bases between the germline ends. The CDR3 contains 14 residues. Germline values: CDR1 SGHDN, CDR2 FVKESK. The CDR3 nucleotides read TGTGCCAGCACCAAAGGGGGTGGGGCCAACGTCCTGACTTTC. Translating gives CASTKGGGANVLTF.

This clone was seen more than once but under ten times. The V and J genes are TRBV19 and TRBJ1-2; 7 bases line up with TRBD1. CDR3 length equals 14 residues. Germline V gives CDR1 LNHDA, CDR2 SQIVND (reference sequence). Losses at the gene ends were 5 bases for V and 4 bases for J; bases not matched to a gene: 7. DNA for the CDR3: TGTGCCAGTAGTCCACGACAGGGAACCTATGGCTACACCTTC. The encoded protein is CASSPRQGTYGYTF.

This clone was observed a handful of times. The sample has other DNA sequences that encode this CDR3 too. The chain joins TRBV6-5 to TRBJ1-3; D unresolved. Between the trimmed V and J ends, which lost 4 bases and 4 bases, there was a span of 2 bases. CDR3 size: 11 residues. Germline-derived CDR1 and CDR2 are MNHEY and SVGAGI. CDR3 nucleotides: TGTGCCAGCAGTTTCGGAAACACCATATATTTT. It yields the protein CASSFGNTIYF.

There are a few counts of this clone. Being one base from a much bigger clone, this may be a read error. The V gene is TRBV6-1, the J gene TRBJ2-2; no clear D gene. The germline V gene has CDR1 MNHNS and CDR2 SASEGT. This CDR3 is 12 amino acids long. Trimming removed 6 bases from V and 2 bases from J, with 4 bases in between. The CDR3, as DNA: TGTGCCAGCAGGAAAAACACCGGGGAGCTGTTTTTT. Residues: CASRKNTGELFF.